This T cell receptor beta chain was captured in a study of early T cells in non-severe SARS-CoV-2 infection. Whole-study findings and limits: The VDJdb matching leaned toward anti-spike CD8 responses and overlooked private and CD4 specificities.

The CDR3 runs to 13 residues. V was cut by 6 bases and J by 1 base, with 10 bases left in between. This clonotype turned up a few times. The antigen is unknown. TCRdb re-called the 5' RACE reads through MiXCR, storing one row per CDR3 protein. This table has some 70,000 distinct CDR3 sequences, more than 9% appearing once. The chain combines TRBV12-3 or TRBV12-4 with TRBJ2-7; D ambiguous. This TCR came from an adult who was a healthcare worker with PCR-confirmed SARS-CoV-2 infection or an uninfected control (not recorded which). The sample taken for sequencing was whole blood. The CDR3 coding sequence is TGTGCCAGCAGGGGTTCCTTGTCCTACGAGCAGTACTTC. This sequence encodes CASRGSLSYEQYF.